The clone carrying this T cell receptor beta chain was detected ten times or more. Its specificity is not known. The V end was cut by 5 bases, the J end by 5 bases, with 15 bases between. The germline gives CDR1 MNHEY, CDR2 SVGAGI. The CDR3 has 14 residues. This entry comes from a study of early T cells in non-severe SARS-CoV-2 infection. Across the study: The authors sequenced bulk RNA from unsorted whole blood, leaving chains unpaired.

In the library, individual cDNA molecules carried attached unique molecular identifiers. Using its own MiXCR run on the 5' RACE reads, TCRdb lists one record per CDR3 protein. Here the sample spans under 25,000 distinct CDR3 sequences, approximately 5% being singletons. Findings of the study overall: CD4 and private specificities were missed by VDJdb matching, which favored anti-spike CD8 responses.

Material for sequencing was whole blood. The receptor comes from an adult who was a healthcare worker with PCR-confirmed SARS-CoV-2 infection or an uninfected control (not recorded which). The V call is TRBV6-5, the J call TRBJ1-2; tentative D call: TRBD1 (6 bases). The CDR3 loop is CASSRTTGGYGYTF. In DNA form, the CDR3 reads TGTGCCAGCAGTCGCACGACAGGCGGATATGGCTACACCTTC.